The present T cell receptor beta chain was sequenced within a study of tissue T cells after allogeneic stem cell transplantation. Study-level information: Enrolled prospectively were adult allogeneic hematopoietic cell transplant recipients whose graft-versus-host disease was steroid-refractory. Graft-versus-host disease patients received grafts, several unmodified and three CD34-selected to deplete T cells. Broader study findings: Within patients, tissue anatomy strongly shaped TCR repertoire composition. Across patients, clones rarely overlapped, yet motif clusters were shared tissue-specifically.

Trimming removed 6 bases from V and 7 bases from J, with 12 bases in between. Looked up from germline, CDR1 is MNHEY and CDR2 is SVGAGI. The CDR3 loop spans 12 amino acids. Generated by immunoSEQ multiplex PCR, the TCRdb table keeps only in-frame clones and is missing some. The profile covers about 43,000 clones, with roughly 92% appearing a single time and approximately 3.8% taken by the ten largest. In regard to this clone: The antigen is unknown.

The sample was blood, taken before transplantation. The sequence came from a woman aged 35-70 years who later had graft-versus-host disease after an allogeneic stem cell transplant. The V gene is TRBV6-5, the J gene TRBJ1-1; D gene unclear. The DNA of the CDR3 is TGTGCCAGCAGCCTACCCCCGAATGAAGCTTTCTTT. As protein: CASSLPPNEAFF.